This T cell receptor beta chain was identified in a study of T cells in Graves' hyperthyroidism and ophthalmopathy. Amplified TCR beta CDR3 regions derived from RNA transcripts. An initial round of RT-PCR targeting the TCR CDR3 relied on the HTBI primer set. TCRdb reanalysed the multiplex PCR reads using MiXCR and keeps one entry per CDR3 protein. Here the sample spans 460,000 or so distinct CDR3 sequences, 14% being singletons. This clonotype was seen ten or more times. The PBMCs studied were ones that came from approximately 9.9 ml fresh peripheral blood. The CDR3 covers 13 residues. Trimming removed 1 base from V and 7 bases from J, with 8 bases in between. CDR1 is SGHTA and CDR2 is FQGNSA in the germline V gene.

The genes are TRBV7-2 and TRBJ2-1, with D maybe TRBD2 (5 bases). Sequencing was carried out using blood. This receptor was identified in a woman aged 18-30 years with Graves' hyperthyroidism. CDR3 amino acids: CASSLVGGNEQFF. CDR3 sequence (DNA): TGTGCCAGCAGCTTAGTGGGCGGGAATGAGCAGTTCTTC.